The 12 T cell receptor beta chains below all came from one sample that was sequenced in a study of human T cells and chemical hapten exposure. From the RACE reads, TCRdb called clonotypes with MiXCR, one entry per CDR3 protein. Seen here are some 170,000 distinct CDR3 sequences, 20% to 25% observed once, and the top ten hold 6.7%. The time point was: patch test 1, 2 weeks after DPC sensitization. Treatment given: therapeutic diphenylcyclopropenone sensitization with weekly scalp DPC. Here the sequenced sample was whole blood, taken in connection with sensitization to the hapten diphenylcyclopropenone (DPC). These receptors were obtained from a woman in her forties or fifties with alopecia areata. Some clones in this sample may be carry-over from other donors' samples.

V and J are TRBV2 and TRBJ2-7, with D hard to call. V was trimmed by 5 bases and J by 2 bases, leaving 16 bases between them. Germline V gene data show CDR1 as SNHLY and CDR2 as FYNNEI. The CDR3 is 15 amino acids. CDR3 region: CASSTDIGRAYEQYF. The CDR3 DNA reads TGTGCCAGCAGTACAGACATCGGCCGAGCCTACGAGCAGTACTTC.

In this sample, this clonotype turned up many times. CDR3 protein: CASSLQTSGRGYEQFF. For the CDR3, the DNA is TGTGCCAGCAGTCTCCAGACTAGCGGGAGGGGATATGAGCAGTTCTTC. The J gene is TRBJ2-1, the V gene TRBV28; 14 bases agree with TRBD2. This CDR3 is 16 amino acids long. V lost 5 bases, J lost 8 bases, and 8 bases stayed unmatched. Germline V CDR1 and CDR2: MDHEN, SYDVKM.

This clonotype occurred once. The DNA for the CDR3 is TGCAGTGCTAGAGTCGGTTGGGCTAGCGGCGGGGCCAACGTCCTGACTTTC. Translated, it gives CSARVGWASGGANVLTF. V is TRBV20-1 and J is TRBJ2-6, with TRBD2 matching over 7 bases. Germline assignment: CDR1 DFQATT and CDR2 SNEGSKA (reference sequence). The CDR3 loop spans 17 amino acids. V shed 1 base and J 4 bases; nucleotides not matched to a gene: 10.

This clonotype was counted between two and nine times. DNA for the CDR3: TGTGCCAGCAGCCATCTAGACGCTGGGGCCAACGTCCTGACTTTC. Translation gives CASSHLDAGANVLTF. The J gene is TRBJ2-6, the V gene TRBV11-1; D call uncertain. The CDR3 totals 15 residues. Trimming removed 5 bases from V and 2 bases from J, with 10 bases in between. Germline assignment: CDR1 SGHAT and CDR2 FQDESV (reference sequence).

This clonotype was counted only a few times. The chain couples TRBV19 to TRBJ1-5; D uncertain. The CDR3 covers 15 residues. Between the trimmed V and J ends, which lost 2 bases and 0 bases, there was a span of 8 bases. The germline gives CDR1 LNHDA, CDR2 SQIVND (reference sequence). CDR3 sequence reads: CASSIRVYSNQPQHF. For the CDR3, the DNA is TGTGCCAGTAGTATAAGGGTTTATAGCAATCAGCCCCAGCATTTT.

CDR3 nucleotide sequence: TGTGCCAGCAGTTTAGGCGGCTACACAGATACGCAGTATTTT. This translates into CASSLGGYTDTQYF. The gene calls are TRBV12-3 or TRBV12-4 and TRBJ2-3; D is ambiguous. The CDR3 extends over 14 amino acids. Trimming cost V 1 base and J 2 bases, with 7 bases left between them.

The V gene is TRBV6-5, the J gene TRBJ2-2; D ambiguous. There are 14 residues in the CDR3. Trimming took off 0 bases at V and 5 bases at J, with 7 bases between the two ends. Germline V gene data show CDR1 as MNHEY and CDR2 as SVGAGI. The DNA of the CDR3 is TGTGCCAGCAGTTACTCCTTCACAACCGGGGAGCTGTTTTTT. It encodes CASSYSFTTGELFF.

V is TRBV5-1 and J is TRBJ1-6; maybe TRBD1 (6 bases). The CDR3 covers 16 residues. Deletions cut 0 bases from V and 7 bases from J, with 14 bases between. The germline CDR1 and CDR2 sequences are SGHRS and YFSETQ. The CDR3 DNA follows: TGCGCCAGCAGCTTGGGATTGGGGGCGAGAAATTCACCCCTCCACTTT. Its protein product is CASSLGLGARNSPLHF.

V and J are TRBV29-1 and TRBJ1-1; D remains ambiguous. The CDR3 contains 15 residues. The V end was cut by 4 bases, the J end by 0 bases, with 15 bases between. Per the germline V gene, CDR1 is SQVTM and CDR2 is ANQGSEA. CDR3 region: CSVGLSGRLNTEAFF. Written as DNA, the CDR3 is TGCAGCGTTGGATTGTCGGGCCGCCTGAACACTGAAGCTTTCTTT.

The chain carries TRBV7-2 and TRBJ1-4; TRBD1 aligns across 8 bases. Looked up from germline, CDR1 is SGHTA and CDR2 is FQGNSA. This CDR3 region has 15 residues. V trimming: 5 bases; J trimming: 8 bases; junction bases outside the gene matches: 10. CDR3 nucleotides: TGTGCCAGCAGCCCCTACGGGACAGGCGGAGAAAAACTGTTTTTT. Protein sequence: CASSPYGTGGEKLFF.

This clonotype was recorded a few times. Written as DNA, the CDR3 is TGTGCCAGCAGTTACACGCACGAGCAGTACTTC. Its protein product is CASSYTHEQYF. V usage is TRBV6-6 and J usage is TRBJ2-7; D unclear. Between the trimmed V and J ends, which lost 2 bases and 5 bases, there was a span of 4 bases. The germline V gene encodes CDR1 MNHNY and CDR2 SVGAGI (reference sequence). This CDR3 has 11 amino acids.

The chain couples TRBV12-5 to TRBJ1-1; no firm D call. Germline V lookup: CDR1 LGHNT, CDR2 FRNRAP. V was trimmed by 2 bases and J by 5 bases, leaving 6 bases between them. This CDR3 has 12 amino acids. The CDR3 loop reads CASGLSQTEAFF. The CDR3 DNA sequence: TGTGCTAGTGGTTTGAGTCAGACTGAAGCTTTCTTT.